These 17 T cell receptor beta chains originate from one sample sequenced in a study of shared clonotypes between healthy human individuals. The protocol was immunoSEQ multiplex PCR, while the TCRdb copy is restricted to in-frame clones and leaves out a portion. The table records 2 million to 2.5 million clones, approximately 93% of them present only once. What was sequenced was naive CD4+ T cells from PBMCs. The subset: CD45RA+ positively selected. These receptors were collected from a man younger than 35 in good health. Some clones in this sample may be carry-over from other donors' samples.

The chain has TRBV6-5 and TRBJ2-6; D may be TRBD2 (6 bases). CDR3 length equals 14 residues. The V gene lost 2 bases and the J gene lost 6 bases, with 8 bases spanning the gap. Germline V gene data show CDR1 as MNHEY and CDR2 as SVGAGI. The CDR3 spells CASSYGGVANVLTF. The CDR3 DNA reads as TGTGCCAGCAGTTACGGCGGGGTGGCCAACGTCCTGACTTTC.

This chain links TRBV2 with TRBJ1-6, with TRBD1 as a possible D gene (6 bases). The germline V and J ends were trimmed by 6 bases and 6 bases, with 12 bases remaining between them. The length of the CDR3 is 14 residues. CDR1 is SNHLY, CDR2 FYNNEI, per germline. The CDR3 coding sequence is TGTGCCAGCAGGGGGGCAGGGACTAATTCACCCCTCCACTTT. This gives the protein CASRGAGTNSPLHF.

The chain uses TRBV2 and TRBJ1-4, with D uncertain. The CDR3 consists of 13 residues. Germline CDR1 is SNHLY and CDR2 is FYNNEI. Trimming took 2 bases from V and 8 from J, leaving 9 bases between them. CDR3 bases: TGTGCCAGCAGTGAAAATACAGTGGAAAAACTGTTTTTT. Its protein product is CASSENTVEKLFF.

This chain joins TRBV6-1 and TRBJ2-1; D is possibly TRBD1 (6 bases). This CDR3 has 15 residues. V was cut by 5 bases and J by 6 bases, with 17 bases left in between. The germline gives CDR1 MNHNS, CDR2 SASEGT. The CDR3 loop is CASSPEGGGVNEQFF. The CDR3 nucleotides are TGTGCCAGCAGTCCGGAAGGTGGGGGCGTCAATGAGCAGTTCTTC.

This sequence joins TRBV30 and TRBJ1-5, with 9 bases aligning to TRBD1. With V trimmed by 0 bases and J by 7 bases, 10 bases remained unmatched. The CDR3 sequence is 16 residues long. Germline CDR1 and CDR2: GTSNPN and SVGIG (reference sequence). The CDR3, as DNA: TGTGCCTGGAGTGTTTGGGACAGGGCAAGAATGCAGCCCCAGCATTTT. This codes for CAWSVWDRARMQPQHF.

The V gene is TRBV18, the J gene TRBJ1-2; no clear D gene. Trimming shortened V by 4 bases and J by 6 bases, and 21 bases separated the two germline ends. CDR3 length: 16 residues. The germline V gene has CDR1 KGHSH and CDR2 LQKENI. In DNA, the CDR3 is TGTGCCAGCTCACTCGATGCTACTGGACGGGTAAATGGCTACACCTTC. Protein sequence: CASSLDATGRVNGYTF.

Comment on this clone: The same CDR3 can be traced to other DNA sequences in this sample. The chain is built from TRBV5-1 and TRBJ2-3, with no clear D. V lost 4 bases to trimming and J lost 4 bases, with 10 bases between them. CDR3 length: 13 residues. Per the germline V gene, CDR1 is SGHRS and CDR2 is YFSETQ. Here the CDR3 DNA reads TGCGCCAGCAGCCCTCCTGGGGCAGATACGCAGTATTTT. Translated, it gives CASSPPGADTQYF.

This clone showed up just once. This chain joins TRBV11-2 and TRBJ2-1; 8 nucleotides match TRBD2. This CDR3 has 15 residues. V lost 1 base, J lost 8 bases, and 7 bases stayed unmatched. In germline, CDR1 is SGHAT, CDR2 FQNNGV. The CDR3 region is CASSLGAGRAYEQFF. The CDR3 DNA reads TGTGCCAGCAGCTTAGGAGCCGGGAGGGCCTATGAGCAGTTCTTC.

The V call is TRBV5-6, the J call TRBJ2-3; either TRBD1 or TRBD2 may supply D (5 bases each). Germline V gene lookup returns CDR1 SGHDT and CDR2 YYEEEE. V gave up 4 bases and J gave up 3 bases, with 18 bases separating them. CDR3 length: 16 amino acids. DNA of the CDR3: TGTGCCAGCAGCCCTACCGGGACGGAAGAAACAGATACGCAGTATTTT. Its protein product is CASSPTGTEETDTQYF.

V and J are TRBV7-2 and TRBJ2-1; D may be TRBD1 or TRBD2 (5 bases each). Trimming took off 4 bases at V and 9 bases at J, with 16 bases between the two ends. The germline V gene has CDR1 SGHTA and CDR2 FQGNSA. The CDR3 is made up of 14 amino acids. The CDR3 spells CASSWTGPTGEQFF. The CDR3 coding sequence is TGTGCCAGCAGCTGGACTGGCCCTACAGGTGAGCAGTTCTTC.

CDR3 sequence reads: CASSPGIHEQFF. Written as DNA, the CDR3 is TGTGCCAGCAGTCCAGGGATACACGAGCAGTTCTTC. This sequence joins TRBV28 and TRBJ2-1, with D possibly being TRBD1 (5 bases). V lost 5 bases to trimming and J lost 10 bases, with 12 bases between them. This CDR3 is 12 amino acids long. The V gene's germline CDR1 is MDHEN and CDR2 SYDVKM.

Only one count was recorded for this clone. This rearrangement joins TRBV5-1 to TRBJ2-3, with TRBD2 as a possible D gene (5 bases). Trimming removed 5 bases from V and 2 bases from J, with 12 bases in between. The CDR3 runs to 14 residues. Germline V lookup: CDR1 SGHRS, CDR2 YFSETQ. The CDR3: CASRSGRDTDTQYF. CDR3 DNA: TGCGCCAGCAGGAGTGGGAGAGACACAGATACGCAGTATTTT.

This chain's CDR3 is CANGRERSGYNEQFF. The DNA for the CDR3 is TGTGCCAACGGGAGGGAGCGATCAGGGTACAATGAGCAGTTCTTC. The V and J genes are TRBV2 and TRBJ2-1, with TRBD2 matching over 8 bases. Germline V gene sequence: CDR1 SNHLY, CDR2 FYNNEI. The CDR3 consists of 15 residues. Unmatched junction bases numbered 12, after V lost 10 bases and J lost 4 bases.

The chain recombines TRBV7-9 with TRBJ1-4; weak D call: TRBD1 (5 bases). The CDR3 has 16 amino acids. V lost 1 base and J 8 bases, leaving 17 bases between the germline ends. CDR1 is SEHNR and CDR2 is FQNEAQ in the germline V gene (reference sequence). CDR3 sequence: CASSLVTGTQAEKLFF. CDR3 bases: TGTGCCAGCAGCTTAGTTACCGGGACGCAGGCCGAAAAACTGTTTTTT.

The gene calls are TRBV9 and TRBJ2-1; TRBD1 matches 7 bases. CDR1 and CDR2 from the germline V gene are SGDLS and YYNGEE. The CDR3 spans 15 residues. Trimming took 4 bases from V and 15 from J; bases not matched to a gene: 19. This CDR3 is CASSPRTGTVDAGFF. The DNA of the CDR3 is TGTGCCAGCAGCCCTAGGACCGGGACAGTCGACGCAGGGTTCTTC.

The gene calls are TRBV5-6 and TRBJ1-1, with D hard to call. This CDR3 is built from 12 residues. V gave up 2 bases and J gave up 4 bases, with 6 bases separating them. From germline, CDR1 is SGHDT and CDR2 YYEEEE. CDR3 amino acids: CASSLVSTEAFF. The CDR3 nucleotides are TGTGCCAGCAGCTTAGTCAGCACTGAAGCTTTCTTT.

As DNA, the CDR3 is TGTGCCAGCAGTTACAAGGACAGGGGGCGCGGGGGCTACACCTTC. This encodes CASSYKDRGRGGYTF. The genes are TRBV6-5 and TRBJ1-2, with 11 bases that match TRBD1. The ends lost 2 bases at V and 8 bases at J; junction bases unmatched: 7. Germline CDR1 reads MNHEY; CDR2 reads SVGAGI. The CDR3 is made up of 15 amino acids.